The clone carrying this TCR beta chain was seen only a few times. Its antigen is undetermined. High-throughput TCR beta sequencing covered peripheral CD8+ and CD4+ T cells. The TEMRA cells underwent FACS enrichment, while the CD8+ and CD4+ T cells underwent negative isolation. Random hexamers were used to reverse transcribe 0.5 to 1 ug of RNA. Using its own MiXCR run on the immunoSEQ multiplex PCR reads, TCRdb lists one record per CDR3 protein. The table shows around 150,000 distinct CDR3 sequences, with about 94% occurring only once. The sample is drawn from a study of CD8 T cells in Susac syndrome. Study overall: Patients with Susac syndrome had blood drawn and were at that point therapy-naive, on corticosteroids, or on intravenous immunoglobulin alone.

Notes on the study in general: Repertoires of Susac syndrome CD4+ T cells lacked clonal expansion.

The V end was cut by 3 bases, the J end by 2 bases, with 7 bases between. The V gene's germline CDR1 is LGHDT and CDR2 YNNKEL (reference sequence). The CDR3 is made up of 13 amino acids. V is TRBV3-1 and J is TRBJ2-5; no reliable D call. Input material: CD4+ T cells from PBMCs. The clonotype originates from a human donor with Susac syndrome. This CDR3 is CASSQSGQETQYF. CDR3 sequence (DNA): TGTGCCAGCAGCCAGAGTGGGCAAGAGACCCAGTACTTC.